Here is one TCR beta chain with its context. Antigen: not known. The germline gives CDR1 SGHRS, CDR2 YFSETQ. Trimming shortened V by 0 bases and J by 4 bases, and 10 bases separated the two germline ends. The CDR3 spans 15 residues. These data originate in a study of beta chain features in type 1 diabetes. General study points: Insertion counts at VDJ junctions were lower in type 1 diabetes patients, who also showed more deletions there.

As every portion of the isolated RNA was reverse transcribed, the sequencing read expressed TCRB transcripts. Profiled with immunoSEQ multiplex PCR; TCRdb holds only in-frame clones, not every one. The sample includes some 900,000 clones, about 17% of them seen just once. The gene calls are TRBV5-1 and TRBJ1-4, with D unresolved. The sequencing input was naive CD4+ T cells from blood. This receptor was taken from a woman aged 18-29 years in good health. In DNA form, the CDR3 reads TGCGCCAGCAGCTTGGTTGGCGACTTTAATGAAAAACTGTTTTTT. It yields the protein CASSLVGDFNEKLFF.